The entry that follows covers one T cell receptor beta chain sequence. Its target is not known. The sample belongs to a study of Ad26.COV2.S vaccination and SARS-CoV-2 variants. Study details: The donor belonged to the COV1001 Ad26.COV2.S trial arm. Participants got Ad26.COV2.S intramuscularly, once or twice 56 days apart.

TCRdb's copy holds only in-frame clones and misses some; the assay was immunoSEQ multiplex PCR. The table records fewer than 500,000 clones, about 92% of them present only once. The ends were cut back, 10 bases at V and 6 bases at J, with 24 bases in the middle. The germline V gene has CDR1 MNHEY and CDR2 SVGAGI. This CDR3 spans 15 amino acids. Overall study findings and caveats: The breadth of spike-specific CD8+ and CD4+ T cell responses after vaccination was reportedly substantial.

The treatment is: approximately 18 received Ad26.COV2.S at low or high dose, single or two shots; about 5 received placebo; per-sample allocation not given. All samples were drawn on day 63, counting from the first vaccine or placebo injection. This sequence joins TRBV6-5 and TRBJ1-2, with D possibly being TRBD1 (6 bases). The source is a person between 18 and 60 years old who received the Ad26.COV2.S COVID-19 vaccine or a placebo. Material: peripheral blood, obtained in a trial of Ad26.COV2.S vaccine versus placebo. The CDR3 region has the DNA TGTGCCACCAGCCGCATAGGGGGGCAGACGGATGGCTACACCTTC. Protein: CATSRIGGQTDGYTF.